The clone carrying this T cell receptor (beta chain) was seen a single time. Its specificity is not known. RNA amounts of about 0.5 to 1 ug underwent reverse transcription with random hexamers. The CDR3 of TCR beta was amplified by immunoSEQ multiplex PCR across 54 Vbeta and 13 Jbeta. TCRdb reprocessed the immunoSEQ multiplex PCR reads via MiXCR and lists one record per CDR3 protein. This sample has some 180,000 distinct CDR3 sequences, with roughly 94% found just once. From germline, CDR1 is LNHDA and CDR2 SQIVND (reference sequence). The CDR3 is made up of 14 amino acids. With 4 bases removed from V and 7 bases from J, the gap between germline ends came to 13 bases. These data are taken from a study of CD8 T cells in Susac syndrome. Notes on the study in general: In Susac syndrome, the CD4+ T cell repertoires did not show clonal expansion.

The TCR originated in a human donor with Susac syndrome. The chain uses TRBV19 and TRBJ2-2; D is tentatively TRBD1 or TRBD2 (5 bases each). The material sequenced was CD4+ T cells from PBMCs. The CDR3 spells CASSTRRGGGELFF. CDR3 in DNA: TGTGCCAGTAGTACCCGCCGGGGCGGCGGGGAGCTGTTTTTT.